The present TCR beta chain was sequenced within a study of radiotherapy plus CTLA-4 blockade in lung cancer. Study conclusions and caveats: Radiotherapy plus ipilimumab was followed by expansion in blood of tumor-derived TCR clones.

V shed 5 bases and J 5 bases; nucleotides not matched to a gene: 9. The CDR3 is made up of 15 amino acids. Germline CDR1 and CDR2: LNHDA and SQIVND (reference sequence). There are a few counts of this clone. Its antigen remains unknown. TCRdb keeps only in-frame clones here, not all; method: immunoSEQ multiplex PCR. The sample yields fewer than 45,000 clones, roughly two thirds seen once. Sequences were derived from peripheral blood, sampled from a patient treated with radiotherapy plus ipilimumab. This receptor was identified in a human donor with non-small cell lung cancer who had stable disease on radiotherapy plus ipilimumab. The chain links TRBV19 to TRBJ2-7, with 10 bases lining up with TRBD1. As DNA, the CDR3 is TGTGCCAGTAGTCTCGGGACAGGGGTAGGCCACGAGCAGTACTTC. Translating gives CASSLGTGVGHEQYF. The entire variable domain, with the rest obtained from reference TRBV19 and TRBJ2-7, is as follows: DGGITQSPKYLFRKEGQNVTLSCEQNLNHDAMYWYRQDPGQGLRLIYYSQIVNDFQKGDIAEGYSVSREKKESFPLTVTSAQKNPTAFYLCASSLGTGVGHEQYFGPGTRLTVT.